The entry below gives a single T cell receptor (beta chain) sequence along with its context. This CDR3 has 16 residues. V lost 2 bases to trimming and J lost 7 bases; unmatched junction nucleotides: 15. The germline V gene has CDR1 GTSNPN and CDR2 SVGIG (reference sequence). These data originate in a study of shared T cell receptors in the human thymus. Produced via immunoSEQ multiplex PCR; TCRdb's table is partial and in-frame only. The sample holds 450,000 to 650,000 clones, around 82% seen once. These data are also associated with another study on human thymus T cells. From that paper: The study used thymus tissue resected during corrective heart surgery. V and J gene usage appeared biased in thymic and blood repertoires.

The genes are TRBV30 and TRBJ2-7; 9 bases are shared with TRBD1. The sequence was collected from a boy younger than two with a congenital heart defect. Sequencing was carried out using thymocytes. CDR3 nucleotide sequence: TGTGCCTGGAGTCCCCTCCCGGGACAGGGATGTGGGGAGCAGTACTTC. Translation: CAWSPLPGQGCGEQYF.